This TCR beta chain was found in a study of shared clonotypes between healthy human individuals (dated by TCRdb to the early 2020s). The study in broad terms: Two women and a few men aged 18 to 49 years were included in the cohort. To estimate repertoire size and how much clonotypes are shared between individuals, the study performed deep sequencing of blood TCR repertoires from a few healthy adults. Libraries were prepared and TCR repertoires were sequenced by different laboratories using diverse techniques, in order to increase sequencing depth and limit assay-specific biases. Each donor's leukapheresis produced roughly between about 0.8 and 8.9 billion PBMCs. For each donor, CD4 naive and CD4 memory were each given three plates, CD8 naive was given two plates, and CD8 memory was given one plate.

From cysteine to phenylalanine, the CDR3 is 15 amino acids long. CDR3 DNA is the only sequence kept; it has 45 bases, read in frame from the first base. V lost 3 bases and J lost 5 bases, and the count of bases not matched to a germline gene is 9. The germline V gene yields SGDLS for CDR1 and YYNGEE for CDR2. Summary of the overall study and its limitations: Pairwise subsampling indicated that sequencing depth was expected to affect the degree of clonotype sharing among donors. Because the study included only a small number of donors, the genetic and exposure-history diversity represented was limited. Compared with non-shared clonotypes, the clonotypes found in all four sorted-subset donors had higher generation probabilities. Incomplete sequencing was indicated by rarefaction of sorted-subset datasets, despite the large sequencing depth. Sampling was limited to blood, and TCR repertoires in tissue likely differ from TCR repertoires in blood. Across a few donors, approximately 4.6% of naive CD4, roughly 3.4% of naive CD8, roughly 2.2% of memory CD4, and about 0.4% of memory CD8 clonotypes were shared. Naive subsets generally had larger estimated clonotype richness than memory subsets did.

TCR CDR3 regions were amplified from genomic DNA by multiplex PCR using the deep immunoSEQ assay. Extracted genomic DNA from each cell subset was distributed evenly across all wells of several immunoSEQ 96-well plates, and each plate was treated as a replicate. Each replicate PCR for sorted subsets received about 200 ng genomic DNA, equal to about 30,000 T cell genomes. Purified libraries were quantified with a Qubit 3.0 fluorometer, sized on a Bioanalyzer 2100, and re-quantified with the KAPA Library Quantification kit. A separate single-read 150-cycle Illumina NextSeq 550 flow cell was used to sequence each immunoSEQ 96-well plate. On the study's bioinformatics: Because only junctional sequences without quality scores were contained in the immunoSEQ output, filtering matching that applied to full-length reads could not be performed. Sequences were annotated with PyIR, a Python wrapper for IgBLAST v1.9, and V/J genes and CDR3 were assigned using IMGT germline references. Reads were removed for weak V/J assignments (E-value above 1e-6), missing CDR3, stop codons, out-of-frame junctions, or ambiguous translated residues. V3J clonotypes were defined as sequences sharing the same inferred V gene, J gene, and CDR3 amino acid sequence. Percentage overlap between repertoires was computed as shared unique clonotypes divided by the size of the smaller repertoire. RTK rarefaction, the Chao1 estimator, and Recon v2.1 estimates of unobserved clonotypes were used to assess repertoire richness. OLGA was used to compute generation probabilities for all TCRbeta clonotypes that the gDNA method yielded from four donors. In TCRdb, the immuneACCESS table is reduced to in-frame sequences with V and J assigned. These tables do not hold every clone; where another copy was compared, an unresolved V gene accounts for under half, and the others remain unexplained. That table gives V, J and clone size, and the DNA gave D and trimming. The sample contains millions of clones, over 85% of them found a single time. Together, the top ten hold approximately 0.4% of the sample.

The donors were healthy, HIV-negative adults with no recently reported acute infections or vaccinations. Only Caucasian adults living in Nashville, Tennessee, USA were represented among the donors. CD4+ T cells were enriched by magnetic negative selection; naive cells were then positively selected on CD45RA, and the negative fraction formed the memory subset. Blood was collected by leukapheresis, and PBMCs were isolated by Ficoll-Histopaque density gradient centrifugation and then cryopreserved in liquid nitrogen vapor phase. Purity and quantity of every magnetically sorted T cell population were checked by analytical flow cytometry. From each sorted fraction, genomic DNA was isolated and quantified by UV absorbance on a Nanodrop 2000c. As concerns this clone: What antigen it recognizes has not been identified. Base qualities are not provided; no much larger clone lies one nucleotide away.

This TCR derives from a man younger than 30 in good health. Some clones in this sample may be carry-over from other donors' samples. The specimen sequenced was naive CD4+ T cells from PBMCs. The cell subset or site label on this specimen signifies: CD45RA+ positively selected. The chain was built from TRBV9 and TRBJ2-7; the junction holds 9 bases that match TRBD1. The CDR3 region: CASSAQGQGLNEQYF. The DNA sequence is TGTGCCAGCAGCGCCCAGGGACAGGGATTGAACGAGCAGTACTTC.